This T cell receptor beta chain was profiled in a study of blood T cells in healthy people across ages. A second roughly 7 to 11 cycle PCR used barcoded and J-beta primers. A template-switch adaptor with 12 random nucleotides tagged each cDNA molecule. Each of the samples gave a minimum of 3 million paired-end reads that contained CDR3. TCRdb fed the 5' RACE reads into MiXCR, producing one record per CDR3 protein. The data show around 670,000 distinct CDR3 sequences, 25% to 30% seen once. Turning to this clonotype: With a much larger clone just one base away, this may be a read error.

Germline CDR1 SGHRS, CDR2 YFSETQ. The CDR3 covers 15 residues. Source material: blood. This TCR derives from a woman of 80 years or more in good health. The chain is built from TRBV5-1 and TRBJ1-4, with D possibly TRBD1 on 6 matching bases. CDR3 DNA: TGCGCCAGCAGCTTACAGGGTCCTCCGAATGAAAAACGGTTTTTT. Protein: CASSLQGPPNEKRFF.